The present entry profiles one TCR beta chain with its context. This entry belongs to a study of blood T cell repertoires in COVID-19. In the study overall: The origin of the acute and convalescent COVID-19 samples was the United States, Italy and Spain. Nucleic acid was either cDNA or gDNA, and it came from T cells, B-cell-depleted T cells, or PBMCs.

Clones were sequenced by immunoSEQ multiplex PCR, and TCRdb holds only the in-frame ones, with some missing. The sample has tens of thousands of clones, around 86% seen once. This CDR3 is built from 21 residues. The V segment lost 0 bases and the J segment 1 base; nucleotides outside the gene matches: 16. The specimen sequenced was peripheral blood. The clonotype originates from a woman of 80 years or more with acute or convalescent COVID-19. The chain combines TRBV23-1 with TRBJ2-5, with 11 bases matching TRBD2. TRBV23-1 is noted as an ORF with a role that remains uncertain. DNA for the CDR3: TGCGCCAGCAGTCAATCGTTGAGGGGGACTAGCGGACCCGTCCCCCAAGAGACCCAGTACTTC. Translating gives CASSQSLRGTSGPVPQETQYF.